The sequence of this TCR beta chain was determined in a study of cytomegalovirus exposure and HLA in healthy donors. Overall study context: The Caucasian-associated ancestry cluster contained about four fifths of the approximately 390 genotyped donors. Whole-study findings and limits: With DRB1 most and HLA-C fewest, TCR association rates differed between HLA loci in a later analysis.

Every donor was a healthy person donating bone marrow. Trimming took off 3 bases at V and 3 bases at J, with 7 bases between the two ends. The CDR3 contains 13 residues. Germline values: CDR1 MDHEN, CDR2 SYDVKM. 13 Jbeta primers and 60 Vbeta primers were used for the PCR. Assay used: immunoSEQ multiplex PCR; TCRdb lists only in-frame clones, some missing. The table includes 250,000 to 350,000 clones, 86% detected once. A note on this clone: What it recognizes is unknown.

Material for sequencing was PBMCs. The gene calls are TRBV28 and TRBJ2-3; D is possibly TRBD2 (6 bases). This receptor was identified in a middle-aged man in good health and CMV-seropositive. The chain's CDR3 is CASSFGRTDTQYF. The CDR3 bases are TGTGCCAGCAGTTTCGGGAGAACAGATACGCAGTATTTT.